This T cell receptor (beta chain) was sequenced during a study of cytomegalovirus exposure and HLA in healthy donors. Both 60 Vbeta primers and 13 Jbeta primers went into the PCR. Clones were sequenced by immunoSEQ multiplex PCR, and TCRdb holds only the in-frame ones, with some missing. Altogether around 300,000 clones are present, 80% to 90% being singletons, with the ten largest covering about 2%. V dropped 3 bases and J dropped 5 bases, with 10 bases sitting between them. Germline V lookup: CDR1 MDHEN, CDR2 SYDVKM. This CDR3 is built from 14 residues. This clonotype originated in a woman aged 35 to 49 in good health and CMV-seropositive. The V call is TRBV28, the J call TRBJ1-4; TRBD1 might be the D (6 bases). Sequenced input: PBMCs. The CDR3 reads CASSFTGSNEKLFF. The DNA for the CDR3 is TGTGCCAGCAGTTTCACAGGGTCCAATGAAAAACTGTTTTTT.